What follows are 22 T cell receptor beta chains derived from one specimen sequenced in a study of OX40 agonist ivuxolimab in advanced cancers. Sequenced by immunoSEQ multiplex PCR; TCRdb stores in-frame clones only, minus some. The sample lists roughly 70,000 clones, approximately 78% occurring once. Source: CD4+ or CD8+ T cells sorted from blood, taken in a trial of the OX40 agonist ivuxolimab. These receptors all stem from an adult with an advanced solid tumor such as melanoma, head and neck, liver or kidney cancer.

By sample fraction, this clone is medium-sized (0.01 to 0.1%). This chain links TRBV7-2 with TRBJ1-1, with D possibly TRBD1 on 6 matching bases. Germline V gene sequence: CDR1 SGHTA, CDR2 FQGNSA. V lost 2 bases and J lost 5, with 9 bases in between. The CDR3 spans 13 residues. In nucleotides, the CDR3 is TGTGCCAGCAGCTTACACCAGGGGACTGAAGCTTTCTTT. This gives the protein CASSLHQGTEAFF. Complete variable domain (other parts from reference TRBV7-2 and TRBJ1-1): GAGVSQSPSNKVTEKGKDVELRCDPISGHTALYWYRQSLGQGLEFLIYFQGNSAPDKSGLPSDRFSAERTGGSVSTLTIQRTQQEDSAVYLCASSLHQGTEAFFGQGTRLTVV.

Only a few counts were recorded for this clone. The chain combines TRBV6-1 with TRBJ1-4, with D possibly being TRBD1 (5 bases). The ends were cut back, 10 bases at V and 6 bases at J, with 18 bases in the middle. CDR3 length: 14 amino acids. Germline CDR1 MNHNS, CDR2 SASEGT. This CDR3 is CATQWDFDYEKLFF. CDR3 DNA: TGTGCCACCCAGTGGGACTTTGATTATGAAAAACTGTTTTTT.

The DNA of the CDR3 is TGTGCCTGGAGTGTAGGCGGGATAAAATACAATGAGCAGTTCTTC. Protein: CAWSVGGIKYNEQFF. V is TRBV30 and J is TRBJ2-1; D perhaps matches TRBD2 (6 bases). Germline CDR1 reads GTSNPN; CDR2 reads SVGIG (reference sequence). The ends were cut back, 0 bases at V and 4 bases at J, with 13 bases in the middle. This CDR3 contains 15 residues.

A few counts support this clone. The chain uses TRBV7-9 and TRBJ1-2; 8 positions match TRBD1. This CDR3 has 16 residues. V trimming: 2 bases; J trimming: 8 bases; junction bases outside the gene matches: 13. Germline CDR1 and CDR2: SEHNR and FQNEAQ (reference sequence). The CDR3 sequence: CASSLIRRGQVSGYTF. CDR3 coding DNA: TGTGCCAGCAGCTTAATCCGCAGGGGGCAAGTAAGCGGCTACACCTTC.

The CDR3 bases are TGTGCCAGCACACAGACTAGCGGGGGCACCGGGGAGCTGTTTTTT. Protein product: CASTQTSGGTGELFF. This chain joins TRBV6-5 and TRBJ2-2; 12 bases line up with TRBD2. This CDR3 region has 15 residues. From germline, CDR1 is MNHEY and CDR2 SVGAGI. Trimming at V came to 7 bases and at J to 4 bases, leaving 4 bases not matched to a gene.

This chain joins TRBV9 and TRBJ2-1; 8 bases line up with TRBD2. CDR1 and CDR2 from the germline V gene are SGDLS and YYNGEE. This CDR3 comprises 15 residues. The V segment lost 0 bases and the J segment 3 bases; nucleotides outside the gene matches: 2. DNA of the CDR3: TGTGCCAGCAGCGTAGATAGCGGGGTCTACAATGAGCAGTTCTTC. It specifies CASSVDSGVYNEQFF.

The gene calls are TRBV15 and TRBJ1-4; D not resolved. Trimming took off 4 bases at V and 2 bases at J, with 11 bases between the two ends. This CDR3 has 15 residues. CDR1 and CDR2 (germline): LNHNV, YYDKDF (reference sequence). The CDR3: CATSNRPRTNEKLFF. The CDR3 DNA sequence: TGTGCCACCAGCAACCGCCCCCGGACTAATGAAAAACTGTTTTTT.

V is TRBV19 and J is TRBJ2-3; 8 bases are a match to TRBD1. The CDR3 loop spans 14 amino acids. CDR1 is LNHDA, CDR2 SQIVND, per germline (reference sequence). The V and J ends lost 3 bases and 4 bases, in that order; junction bases with no gene match: 3. CDR3 protein: CASSIWTGPDTQYF. CDR3 coding DNA: TGTGCCAGTAGTATCTGGACAGGGCCAGATACGCAGTATTTT.

V and J are TRBV11-2 and TRBJ2-5; D possibly corresponds to TRBD2 (5 bases). The germline V and J ends were trimmed by 5 bases and 5 bases, with 12 bases remaining between them. CDR1 and CDR2 (germline): SGHAT, FQNNGV. The length of the CDR3 is 13 residues. CDR3 protein: CASSPTSWETQYF. The CDR3 DNA reads as TGTGCCAGCAGCCCAACTAGTTGGGAGACCCAGTACTTC.

The CDR3 bases are TGTGCCAGCAGCTTATTGGGGAGCTCCTACGAGCAGTACTTC. It is translated as CASSLLGSSYEQYF. The chain joins TRBV7-3 to TRBJ2-7; a possible D gene is TRBD2 (5 bases). Germline V lookup: CDR1 SGHTA, CDR2 FQGTGA. This CDR3 is 14 amino acids long. With 2 bases removed from V and 0 bases from J, the gap between germline ends came to 8 bases.

J is TRBJ2-3 and V is TRBV7-9, with no clear D. CDR1 is SEHNR, CDR2 FQNEAQ, per germline (reference sequence). CDR3 size: 14 residues. Between the trimmed V and J ends, which lost 0 bases and 2 bases, there was a span of 6 bases. CDR3 sequence reads: CASSLARTTDTQYF. CDR3 sequence (DNA): TGTGCCAGCAGCTTAGCGCGCACCACAGATACGCAGTATTTT.

The chain recombines TRBV28 with TRBJ2-7, with D possibly TRBD2 on 6 matching bases. The length of the CDR3 is 13 residues. Trimming cost V 3 bases and J 3 bases, with 9 bases left between them. The germline gives CDR1 MDHEN, CDR2 SYDVKM. Here the CDR3 reads CASSLGGRYEQYV. The CDR3 DNA follows: TGTGCCAGCAGTTTGGGGGGTCGCTACGAGCAGTACGTC.

This sequence joins TRBV7-8 and TRBJ1-1, with no clear D. CDR1 and CDR2 (germline): SGHVS, FQNEAQ. CDR3 length: 15 residues. V gave up 3 bases and J gave up 3 bases, with 14 bases separating them. The CDR3 region has the DNA TGTGCCAGCAGCTTCTCCGGGAGACTACACACTGAAGCTTTCTTT. Its translation is CASSFSGRLHTEAFF.

The J gene is TRBJ2-4, the V gene TRBV11-1, with D tentatively TRBD1 or TRBD2 (6 bases each). The germline gives CDR1 SGHAT, CDR2 FQDESV (reference sequence). The V end was cut by 2 bases, the J end by 6 bases, with 14 bases between. The CDR3 contains 15 residues. Here the CDR3 reads CASSLSGGRGNIQYF. The CDR3 DNA reads as TGTGCCAGCAGCTTATCTGGGGGGCGCGGAAACATTCAGTACTTC. Complete variable domain (other parts from reference TRBV11-1 and TRBJ2-4): EAEVAQSPRYKITEKSQAVAFWCDPISGHATLYWYRQILGQGPELLVQFQDESVVDDSQLPKDRFSAERLKGVDSTLKIQPAELGDSAMYLCASSLSGGRGNIQYFGAGTRLSVL.

This sequence joins TRBV6-4 and TRBJ2-1; D call uncertain. The germline V gene has CDR1 MRHNA and CDR2 SNTAGT. There are 13 residues in the CDR3. V was trimmed by 0 bases and J by 5 bases, leaving 5 bases between them. DNA for the CDR3: TGTGCCAGCAGTGACTCGGCCCACAATGAGCAGTTCTTC. It codes for CASSDSAHNEQFF.

The chain recombines TRBV6-6 with TRBJ2-7, with a weak D call TRBD2 (5 bases). This CDR3 has 15 amino acids. Per germline, CDR1 MNHNY and CDR2 SVGAGI (reference sequence). Trimming removed 5 bases at V and 4 bases at J, with 18 bases between. Here the CDR3 DNA reads TGTGCCAGCAGTGGGCGGGCCGCCTCCTTGTACGAGCAGTACTTC. It encodes CASSGRAASLYEQYF.

The V gene is TRBV5-1, the J gene TRBJ1-1; unclear D gene. The CDR3 extends over 14 amino acids. Trimming stripped 6 bases from V and 4 bases from J, with 16 bases between. Germline-derived CDR1 and CDR2 are SGHRS and YFSETQ. The CDR3 spells CASTPIVGGTEAFF. The CDR3 nucleotides are TGCGCCAGCACCCCGATCGTTGGCGGCACTGAAGCTTTCTTT.

This chain connects TRBV28 to TRBJ2-2; weak D call: TRBD1 (6 bases). V was cut by 6 bases and J by 0 bases, with 11 bases left in between. This CDR3 is 15 amino acids long. Per germline, CDR1 MDHEN and CDR2 SYDVKM. The CDR3 loop is CASRIQGPNTGELFF. DNA of the CDR3: TGTGCCAGCAGAATACAGGGTCCGAACACCGGGGAGCTGTTTTTT.

The J gene is TRBJ2-1, the V gene TRBV11-3; D is perhaps TRBD2 (5 bases). CDR3 length: 15 residues. CDR1 SGHNT and CDR2 YENEEA come from the germline V gene. The V end was cut by 1 base, the J end by 0 bases, with 7 bases between. This CDR3 is CASSLGGSSYNEQFF. CDR3 sequence (DNA): TGTGCCAGCAGCTTAGGAGGGAGCTCCTACAATGAGCAGTTCTTC.

This chain connects TRBV4-1 to TRBJ2-2, with D possibly being TRBD2 (7 bases). The CDR3 contains 15 residues. The germline CDR1 and CDR2 sequences are MGHRA and YSYEKL. V lost 4 bases and J lost 6, with 15 bases in between. CDR3 protein: CASSPVGGQSGELFF. CDR3 in DNA: TGCGCCAGCAGCCCGGTGGGGGGGCAATCCGGGGAGCTGTTTTTT.

This clone was detected once. The rearrangement uses TRBV18 and TRBJ1-2; D perhaps matches TRBD1 (5 bases). V lost 6 bases and J lost 2, with 10 bases in between. Per the germline V gene, CDR1 is KGHSH and CDR2 is LQKENI. The CDR3 consists of 13 residues. The CDR3, as DNA: TGTGCCAGCTCCCCGGACACAAACTATGGCTACACCTTC. As protein: CASSPDTNYGYTF.

The V gene is TRBV7-3, the J gene TRBJ1-2, with 8 nucleotides matching TRBD1. J was trimmed by 6 bases and V by 3 bases; bases with no gene match: 3. Germline V lookup: CDR1 SGHTA, CDR2 FQGTGA. The CDR3 is made up of 13 amino acids. The CDR3 DNA is TGTGCCAGCAGCTTCGGACAGGGCGATGGCTACACCTTC. Translated: CASSFGQGDGYTF.